Included here is one T cell receptor (beta chain) sequence, with context. The target antigen is unknown. The data stem from a study of cytomegalovirus exposure and HLA in healthy donors. Study-wide findings and caveats: In a later analysis, HLA-associated beta chains showed higher expansion and lower generation probabilities than comparable chains. Donor immune exposure was known only as CMV serostatus. TCR beta sequences reportedly predicted most subjects' HLA-A and HLA-B alleles accurately.

The PCR contained 60 Vbeta and 13 Jbeta primers. TCRdb's copy holds only in-frame clones and misses some; the assay was immunoSEQ multiplex PCR. The sample lists 110,000 to 150,000 clones, around 80% occurring once. This clonotype originated in a female donor in good health and CMV-seronegative. The sequencing sample was made of PBMCs.

Written as DNA, the CDR3 is TGTGCCAGTAGTATCTGGGACAGCAGCAATCAGCCCCAGCATTTT. Encoded protein: CASSIWDSSNQPQHF. V and J are TRBV19 and TRBJ1-5; TRBD1 agrees at 7 bases. The CDR3 is made up of 15 amino acids. With 3 bases clipped from V and 1 base from J, the junction kept 3 bases outside the gene matches. Germline V gene data show CDR1 as LNHDA and CDR2 as SQIVND (reference sequence).